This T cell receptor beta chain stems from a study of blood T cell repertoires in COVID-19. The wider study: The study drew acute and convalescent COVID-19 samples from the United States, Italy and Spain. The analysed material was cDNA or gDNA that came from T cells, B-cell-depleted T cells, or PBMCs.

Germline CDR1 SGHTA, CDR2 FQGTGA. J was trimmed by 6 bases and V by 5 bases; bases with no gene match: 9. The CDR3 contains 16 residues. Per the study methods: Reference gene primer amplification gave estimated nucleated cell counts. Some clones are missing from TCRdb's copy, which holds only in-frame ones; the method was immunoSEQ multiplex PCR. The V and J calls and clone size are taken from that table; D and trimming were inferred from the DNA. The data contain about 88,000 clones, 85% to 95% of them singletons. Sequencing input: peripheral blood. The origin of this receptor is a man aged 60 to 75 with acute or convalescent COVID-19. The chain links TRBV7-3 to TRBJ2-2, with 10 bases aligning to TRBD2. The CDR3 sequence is CASSTLAGEGAGELFF. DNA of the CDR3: TGTGCCAGCAGCACCCTAGCGGGAGAGGGGGCCGGGGAGCTGTTTTTT.